Presented here are 15 T cell receptor beta chains from one specimen sequenced in a study of T cells of healthy individuals. TCRdb reanalysed the 5' RACE reads using MiXCR and keeps one entry per CDR3 protein. The repertoire holds 60,000 to 75,000 distinct CDR3 sequences, roughly 16% seen once, with around 4.6% in the top ten. These receptors all stem from a human donor in good health.

This rearrangement joins TRBV3-1 to TRBJ1-1; tentatively, D is TRBD1 (5 bases). The ends were cut back, 2 bases at V and 6 bases at J, with 13 bases in the middle. The CDR3 length is 14 residues. Germline V gene lookup returns CDR1 LGHDT and CDR2 YNNKEL (reference sequence). The chain's CDR3 is CASSQPRGRAEAFF. DNA of the CDR3: TGTGCCAGCAGCCAACCAAGGGGAAGGGCTGAAGCTTTCTTT.

There are a few counts of this clonotype. This chain uses TRBV12-3 or TRBV12-4 with TRBJ2-4; unclear D gene. V gave up 4 bases and J gave up 0 bases, with 7 bases separating them. The CDR3 runs 14 residues. CDR3 coding DNA: TGTGCCAGCAGTTCCGGAGTAGCCAAAAACATTCAGTACTTC. Its protein product is CASSSGVAKNIQYF.

This chain uses TRBV30 with TRBJ2-2; TRBD1 matches at 9 bases. CDR1 GTSNPN and CDR2 SVGIG come from the germline V gene (reference sequence). The CDR3 contains 19 residues. Unmatched junction bases numbered 18, after V lost 7 bases and J lost 0 bases. The chain's CDR3 is CAFGTGRILIFANTGELFF. The CDR3 DNA sequence: TGTGCCTTTGGGACAGGGAGAATCCTCATCTTCGCGAACACCGGGGAGCTGTTTTTT.

The chain employs TRBV7-2 and TRBJ1-5; D gene uncertain. This CDR3 comprises 13 residues. V was trimmed by 0 bases and J by 7 bases, leaving 7 bases between them. Germline V CDR1 and CDR2: SGHTA, FQGNSA. This CDR3 reads CASSLAVWQPQHF. CDR3 in DNA: TGTGCCAGCAGCTTAGCGGTTTGGCAGCCCCAGCATTTT. Full variable domain (missing parts from reference TRBV7-2 and TRBJ1-5): GAGVSQSPSNKVTEKGKDVELRCDPISGHTALYWYRQSLGQGLEFLIYFQGNSAPDKSGLPSDRFSAERTGGSVSTLTIQRTQQEDSAVYLCASSLAVWQPQHFGDGTRLSIL.

This clonotype occurred many times. The chain couples TRBV21-1 to TRBJ1-5; the D call TRBD1 from the table was never checked on the DNA. TRBV21-1 is classified as a pseudogene. The CDR3 is made up of 16 amino acids. The CDR3 nucleotides are TGTGCCAGCAGCAAAGGGTACAGGGGCCTCAATCAGCCCCAGCATTTT. This encodes CASSKGYRGLNQPQHF.

The V call is TRBV18, the J call TRBJ2-1; 8 bases are shared with TRBD2. CDR3 length: 14 residues. Germline lookup yields CDR1 KGHSH and CDR2 LQKENI. V was clipped by 7 bases and J by 7 bases; unmatched bases: 9. CDR3 sequence: CASWAGTSINEQFF. CDR3 bases: TGTGCCAGCTGGGCCGGGACTAGTATAAATGAGCAGTTCTTC.

This clonotype has at least ten counts. The chain couples TRBV7-2 to TRBJ1-2; 9 bases map to TRBD1. V shed 1 base and J 5 bases; nucleotides not matched to a gene: 2. Germline lookup yields CDR1 SGHTA and CDR2 FQGNSA. The CDR3 runs to 14 residues. The CDR3 DNA reads TGTGCCAGCAGCTTAGACAGGGGGCGGTATGGCTACACCTTC. Protein product: CASSLDRGRYGYTF.

This chain connects TRBV29-1 to TRBJ1-1; 7 nucleotides match TRBD1. After removal of 7 bases from V and 6 bases from J, the junction contained 14 bases not matched to a gene. CDR1 is SQVTM, CDR2 ANQGSEA, per germline. This CDR3 region has 14 residues. In nucleotides, the CDR3 is TGCAGCGCATACCATGGGGGAGGGGGCTCTGAAGCTTTCTTT. It encodes CSAYHGGGGSEAFF.

The chain couples TRBV2 to TRBJ2-7, with D unresolved. The CDR3 spans 13 residues. Germline loops: CDR1 SNHLY, CDR2 FYNNEI. V was shortened by 6 bases and J by 6 bases, with 15 bases between the two germline ends. CDR3 nucleotide sequence: TGTGCCAGCAGGAACGCCCGGGTCTCCGAGCAGTACTTC. It translates to CASRNARVSEQYF.

This clonotype has a handful of counts. The rearrangement uses TRBV10-3 and TRBJ1-2; D might be TRBD1 (5 bases). Germline lookup yields CDR1 ENHRY and CDR2 SYGVKD. There are 14 residues in the CDR3. Trimming stripped 2 bases from V and 8 bases from J, with 15 bases between. In DNA, the CDR3 is TGTGCCATCAGTGAGCCCGGGGGACCAGGAGGCTACACCTTC. This translates into CAISEPGGPGGYTF.

In this sample, this clonotype turned up many times. The chain has TRBV11-2 and TRBJ2-7; a weak D match, TRBD1 (6 bases). Looked up from germline, CDR1 is SGHAT and CDR2 is FQNNGV. Trimming took 3 bases from V and 6 from J, leaving 15 bases between them. The CDR3 runs to 14 residues. CDR3 DNA sequence: TGTGCCAGCAGCTTGAGTCAGGGGTCTAGCGAGCAGTACTTC. This encodes CASSLSQGSSEQYF.

By sample share, this clonotype is medium-sized. The chain combines TRBV10-3 with TRBJ2-5, with D possibly TRBD1 on 5 matching bases. The CDR3 runs 13 residues. Trimming pared 8 bases from V and 5 bases from J, leaving 15 bases between. Germline V CDR1 and CDR2: ENHRY, SYGVKD. The CDR3 coding sequence is TGTGCCATCGCCAGGTCGCAGGGTGAGACCCAGTACTTC. Amino acids: CAIARSQGETQYF.

This rearrangement joins TRBV18 to TRBJ2-2; 9 bases are shared with TRBD2. CDR3 length: 17 residues. Per the germline V gene, CDR1 is KGHSH and CDR2 is LQKENI. Losses at the gene ends were 2 bases for V and 3 bases for J; bases not matched to a gene: 7. CDR3 protein: CASSPGAGGPYTGELFF. Written as DNA, the CDR3 is TGTGCCAGCTCACCAGGAGCGGGAGGACCTTACACCGGGGAGCTGTTTTTT.

There are many counts of this clonotype. The chain links TRBV29-1 to TRBJ2-7; no reliable D call. Per the germline V gene, CDR1 is SQVTM and CDR2 is ANQGSEA. With 5 bases removed from V and 4 bases from J, the gap between germline ends came to 15 bases. This CDR3 is built from 13 residues. The CDR3 bases are TGCAGCGTTTCCCTCAAACGTTCGTACGAGCAGTACTTC. As protein: CSVSLKRSYEQYF.

This clonotype was counted a few times. The chain links TRBV5-1 to TRBJ2-7; 9 nucleotides match TRBD2. Losses at the gene ends were 5 bases for V and 2 bases for J; bases not matched to a gene: 11. This CDR3 has 16 amino acids. Germline V gives CDR1 SGHRS, CDR2 YFSETQ. For the CDR3, the DNA is TGCGCCAGCAGTCACCCAGCGGGGGGTGCGACCTACGAGCAGTACTTC. It encodes CASSHPAGGATYEQYF.